The sequence of this T cell receptor (beta chain) was determined in a study of CD8+ T cells in alopecia areata. In the case of this clone: Its antigen is unidentified.

RNA extraction was followed by reverse transcription into cDNA, which acted as the sequencing template. Assay used: immunoSEQ multiplex PCR; TCRdb lists only in-frame clones, some missing. The data hold 95,000 to 110,000 clones, with 55% observed a single time. General study results and limits: Normal scalp showed lower clonality than lesional scalp, especially alopecia totalis/universalis. Possibly because of HLA-related factors, TCR sharing was less clear across patients than in mice.

PBMCs served as the source from which CD4+ and CD8+ T cells were sorted. The source of this sequence is a human donor in good health. Source material: CD4+ T cells sorted from blood.

In DNA form, the CDR3 reads TGCGCCAGCAGCTTCGGACAGGGGGAAGAGACCCAGTACTTC. It yields the protein CASSFGQGEETQYF. The rearrangement joins TRBV5-1 to TRBJ2-5; 10 bases align to TRBD1. The CDR3 totals 14 residues. Unmatched junction bases numbered 1, after V lost 2 bases and J lost 3 bases. Germline values: CDR1 SGHRS, CDR2 YFSETQ.